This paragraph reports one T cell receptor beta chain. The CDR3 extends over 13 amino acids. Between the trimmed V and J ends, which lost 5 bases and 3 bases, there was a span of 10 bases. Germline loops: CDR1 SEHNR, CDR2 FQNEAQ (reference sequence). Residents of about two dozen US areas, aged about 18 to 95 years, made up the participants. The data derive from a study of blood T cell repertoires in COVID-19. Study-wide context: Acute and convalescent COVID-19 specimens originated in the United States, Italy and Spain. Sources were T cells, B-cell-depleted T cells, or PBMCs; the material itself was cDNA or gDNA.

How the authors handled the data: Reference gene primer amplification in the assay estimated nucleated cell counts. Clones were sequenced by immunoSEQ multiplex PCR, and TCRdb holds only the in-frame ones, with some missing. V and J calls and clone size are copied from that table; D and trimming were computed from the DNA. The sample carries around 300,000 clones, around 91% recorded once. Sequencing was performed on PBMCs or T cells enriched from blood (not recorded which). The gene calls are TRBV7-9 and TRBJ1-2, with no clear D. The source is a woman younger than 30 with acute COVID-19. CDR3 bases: TGTGCCAGCAGCAGGGCGTCAGACTATGGCTACACCTTC. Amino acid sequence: CASSRASDYGYTF.